This TCR beta chain comes out of a study of response to subunit inactivated influenza vaccine. V lost 6 bases to trimming and J lost 0 bases; unmatched junction nucleotides: 11. This CDR3 spans 17 amino acids. Looked up from germline, CDR1 is DFQATT and CDR2 is SNEGSKA (reference sequence). Using its own MiXCR run on the RT-PCR reads, TCRdb lists one record per CDR3 protein. The repertoire consists of roughly 500,000 distinct CDR3 sequences, with roughly a quarter occurring once and the leading ten covering 2.5% to 3.5%. Another study also made use of these data, one on T cells expressing NK-cell markers. That investigation notes: With UMIs, 5'RACE template switching was used to make TCR beta cDNA. Seven HCMV-seropositive donors and one seronegative donor made up the eight sequenced donors.

This clonotype was obtained from a man in his fifties who received an inactivated influenza vaccine. The material was CD4+ T cells sorted from PBMCs, obtained roughly 12 days after vaccination. This sequence joins TRBV20-1 and TRBJ2-3; TRBD2 matches at 11 bases. CDR3 in DNA: TGCAGTGCGTCGACAGGGACTAGCGGAACTAGCACAGATACGCAGTATTTT. It translates to CSASTGTSGTSTDTQYF.